This is a list of T cell receptor beta chains from one sample in a study of shared clonotypes between healthy human individuals. Profiled with immunoSEQ multiplex PCR; TCRdb holds only in-frame clones, not every one. The sample has about 2.3 million clones; over 90% are singletons. The sequencing sample was made of naive CD4+ T cells from PBMCs. These receptors were obtained from a man aged 18 to 30 in good health. Some clones in this sample may be carry-over from other donors' samples. Both conserved end residues are part of each CDR3. D genes are given only for firm matches. Only part of the rows carry a size: once, few, many, or a class if the clone is expanded.

>14|TRBV21-1|TRBJ2-1|.|once
CASSRGDSSYEQFF
TGTGCCAGCAGCAGGGGTGACAGTTCATATGAGCAGTTCTTC
>13|TRBV6-1|TRBJ2-7|.|once
CASRGTSSYEQYF
TGTGCCAGCAGGGGGACAAGTTCATACGAGCAGTACTTC
>13|TRBV6-1|TRBJ1-2|.|.
CASSEAGTYGYTF
TGTGCCAGCAGTGAAGCCGGGACCTATGGCTACACCTTC
>14|TRBV5-1|TRBJ2-7|.|.
CASSLAGRTYEQYF
TGCGCCAGCAGCTTGGCCGGCAGAACCTACGAGCAGTACTTC
>15|TRBV15|TRBJ1-2|.|.
CATSRDRAGNYGYTF
TGTGCCACCAGCAGAGATAGGGCAGGGAACTATGGCTACACCTTC
>15|TRBV4-2|TRBJ2-5|TRBD1|.
CASSSRTGGAETQYF
TGTGCCAGCAGCTCCCGGACAGGGGGCGCGGAGACCCAGTACTTC
>14|TRBV6-5|TRBJ2-7|TRBD2|.
CASSGGLADYEQYF
TGTGCCAGCAGTGGGGGACTAGCGGACTACGAGCAGTACTTC
>12|TRBV7-2|TRBJ2-7|.|.
CASSLGPREQYF
TGTGCCAGCAGCTTAGGCCCCCGGGAGCAGTACTTC
>14|TRBV4-3|TRBJ2-7|.|.
CASSQDHRTYEQYF
TGCGCCAGCAGCCAAGATCACAGAACCTACGAGCAGTACTTC
>13|TRBV2|TRBJ1-2|.|.
CASSGSRGRRYTF
TGTGCCAGCAGTGGTTCGCGAGGTCGAAGATACACCTTC
>17|TRBV7-2|TRBJ2-7|TRBD1|.
CASSLARTGVSSYEQYF
TGTGCCAGCAGCTTAGCCCGGACAGGGGTTAGCTCCTACGAGCAGTACTTC
>13|TRBV6-1|TRBJ2-5|.|.
CASSPYRGETQYF
TGTGCCAGCAGCCCCTATAGGGGCGAGACCCAGTACTTC
>12|TRBV19|TRBJ1-5|.|.
CASSIWNQPQHF
TGTGCCAGTAGTATATGGAATCAGCCCCAGCATTTT
>17|TRBV9|TRBJ2-6|.|.
CASSVGQGGSGANVLTF
TGTGCCAGCAGCGTAGGGCAGGGGGGCTCTGGGGCCAACGTCCTGACTTTC
>16|TRBV28|TRBJ2-6|.|.
CASVPGRMSGANVLTF
TGTGCCAGCGTTCCGGGACGCATGTCTGGGGCCAACGTCCTGACTTTC
>14|TRBV27|TRBJ2-7|.|once
CASSLRDTGYEQYF
TGTGCCAGCAGTTTACGGGACACCGGTTACGAGCAGTACTTC
>15|TRBV7-6|TRBJ2-1|.|.
CASSLEPFSYNEQFF
TGTGCCAGCAGCTTAGAGCCTTTTTCCTACAATGAGCAGTTCTTC
>14|TRBV10-3|TRBJ1-2|TRBD1|.
CAINPGTESYGYTF
TGTGCCATCAACCCGGGGACAGAAAGCTATGGCTACACCTTC
>15|TRBV18|TRBJ2-2|.|.
CASSPLGLSTGELFF
TGTGCCAGCTCACCACTCGGACTTAGCACCGGGGAGCTGTTTTTT
>13|TRBV7-9|TRBJ2-5|.|.
CASRRTAAETQYF
TGTGCCAGCAGGAGGACGGCGGCAGAGACCCAGTACTTC
>14|TRBV14|TRBJ2-2|TRBD2|.
CASSYQAGAGELFF
TGTGCCAGCAGCTACCAAGCGGGAGCCGGGGAGCTGTTTTTT
>11|TRBV7-9|TRBJ2-7|.|.
CASSKTLEQYF
TGTGCCAGCAGCAAGACTCTCGAGCAGTACTTC
>13|TRBV6-1|TRBJ2-7|.|.
CASRVGPYYEQYF
TGTGCCAGCAGGGTCGGGCCCTACTACGAGCAGTACTTC
>12|TRBV29-1|TRBJ1-2|.|once
CSVEQGFYGYTF
TGCAGCGTTGAGCAGGGATTCTATGGCTACACCTTC
>14|TRBV2|TRBJ1-2|.|.
CASYRDAANYGYTF
TGTGCCAGCTACCGGGACGCAGCTAACTATGGCTACACCTTC
>15|TRBV25-1|TRBJ2-4|TRBD1|.
CASSESTGSPNIQYF
TGTGCCAGCAGTGAATCGACAGGGTCACCAAACATTCAGTACTTC
>16|TRBV9|TRBJ2-3|TRBD2|.
CASSRHTSGRSDTQYF
TGTGCCAGCAGCCGCCACACTAGCGGGAGATCAGATACGCAGTATTTT
>14|TRBV9|TRBJ2-1|.|once
CASSLRREPGEQFF
TGTGCCAGCAGCTTACGACGGGAGCCAGGTGAGCAGTTCTTC
>14|TRBV7-9|TRBJ2-2|.|.
CASSLLVSAGELFF
TGTGCCAGCAGCTTATTGGTGTCGGCCGGGGAGCTGTTTTTT
>16|TRBV27|TRBJ1-1|.|.
CASSLSRWGVGTEAFF
TGTGCCAGCAGTTTATCCCGTTGGGGGGTCGGCACTGAAGCTTTCTTT
>14|TRBV5-1|TRBJ1-3|.|.
CASSLQSSGNTIYF
TGCGCCAGCAGCTTGCAGTCCTCTGGAAACACCATATATTTT
>12|TRBV6-5|TRBJ2-1|.|.
CASSYSGTGQFF
TGTGCCAGCAGTTACTCGGGGACGGGACAGTTCTTC
>18|TRBV2|TRBJ2-1|TRBD1|.
CASKGPWGMGQGKNEQFF
TGTGCCAGCAAGGGGCCGTGGGGTATGGGACAGGGAAAGAATGAGCAGTTCTTC
>15|TRBV7-9|TRBJ2-7|.|once
CASSLKGDGVGEQYF
TGTGCCAGCAGCCTTAAAGGGGACGGGGTCGGCGAGCAGTACTTC
>16|TRBV7-6|TRBJ2-1|.|.
CASSFSEGRIYNEQFF
TGTGCCAGCAGCTTTTCGGAGGGCCGAATTTACAATGAGCAGTTCTTC
>15|TRBV7-3|TRBJ2-1|TRBD2|.
CASSYTSGSAYEQFF
TGTGCCAGCAGCTACACTAGCGGGTCAGCGTATGAGCAGTTCTTC
>14|TRBV7-9|TRBJ2-7|TRBD2|.
CASSTRGGSYEQYF
TGTGCCAGCAGCACCCGCGGGGGCTCCTACGAGCAGTACTTC
>15|TRBV28|TRBJ1-2|.|.
CASSLSPGHNYGYTF
TGTGCCAGCAGTTTATCCCCGGGACACAACTATGGCTACACCTTC
>15|TRBV5-1|TRBJ2-5|.|.
CASSLAVGSQETQYF
TGCGCCAGCAGCTTGGCGGTCGGCAGCCAAGAGACCCAGTACTTC
>16|TRBV7-9|TRBJ2-7|.|.
CASSPRRDGTTYEQYF
TGTGCCAGCAGCCCGCGACGGGACGGAACAACCTACGAGCAGTACTTC
>17|TRBV5-5|TRBJ2-5|TRBD2|.
CASSLARLAGSPETQYF
TGTGCCAGCAGCTTGGCCAGACTAGCGGGGTCCCCAGAGACCCAGTACTTC
>15|TRBV4-1|TRBJ1-2|.|.
CASSQPSAGLNGYTF
TGCGCCAGCAGCCAACCATCGGCGGGGTTGAATGGCTACACCTTC
>12|TRBV29-1|TRBJ1-2|.|.
CSVDPGNYGYTF
TGCAGCGTTGATCCAGGGAACTATGGCTACACCTTC
>15|TRBV30|TRBJ2-1|TRBD2|.
CAWDSGLADYNEQFF
TGTGCCTGGGATTCTGGACTAGCGGATTACAATGAGCAGTTCTTC
>16|TRBV7-2|TRBJ2-3|TRBD2|.
CASSSSFAGGVDTQYF
TGTGCCAGCAGCTCCTCCTTTGCGGGAGGGGTAGATACGCAGTATTTT
>14|TRBV28|TRBJ2-3|TRBD2|once
CASRGLGVMRTQYF
TGTGCCAGCAGGGGACTAGGGGTTATGCGTACGCAGTATTTT
>11|TRBV6-1|TRBJ2-3|.|.
CASRGRFIQYF
TGTGCCAGCAGAGGGCGGTTCATACAGTATTTT
>14|TRBV5-4|TRBJ2-1|.|.
CASSEKSGTQEQFF
TGTGCCAGCAGCGAAAAGTCCGGGACACAGGAGCAGTTCTTC
>14|TRBV6-1|TRBJ1-2|TRBD1|.
CASRVGTEVYGYTF
TGTGCCAGCAGGGTAGGGACAGAAGTCTATGGCTACACCTTC
>15|TRBV18|TRBJ1-2|.|.
CASSPLHPGDYGYTF
TGTGCCAGCTCACCACTGCATCCAGGGGACTATGGCTACACCTTC